This TCR beta chain was identified during a study of low-dose radiotherapy and immunotherapy resistance in tumors (dated by TCRdb to between 2021 and 2024). Notes on the research overall: Patients in Cohort 1 were given 0.5 Gy per fraction every 2 weeks, and the prescribed total PTV dose was 6.5 Gy. In Cohort 2, 1 Gy per fraction was delivered every two weeks, for a total of 13 Gy over 26 weeks. Starting on cycle 1 day 1, patients took 300 mg of aspirin by mouth once daily for four cycles. No randomization into treatment groups was done for the people taking part in the trial. Patients were given nivolumab as a 240 mg flat dose every two weeks and ipilimumab at 1 mg/kg every six weeks, with both drugs delivered intravenously. Eight patients were included in the translational analysis: three from the first dose cohort and the first five from the second dose cohort. Every two weeks, patients got intravenous cyclophosphamide at 200 mg/m2, given one day ahead of each radiation and immunotherapy administration.

This clonotype was found many times. Its antigen has not been determined. No quality values exist for individual bases; no much larger clone is one base distant. Sequences SGHVS (CDR1) and FQNEAQ (CDR2) are obtained from the germline V gene. Deletion took 1 base off V and 6 bases off J, with a span of 13 bases between the germline ends. The CDR3 goes from the cysteine to the phenylalanine over 15 residues. The DNA shown is the 45-base CDR3, in frame from base 1. TCRdb shows the sequencer as Illumina HiSeq 2500. First-strand cDNA was synthesized with Superscript III and a set of TRAV- and TRBV-specific primers, covering both TCRalpha and TCRbeta chains. TCRs were amplified with Phusion for approximately 19 PCR cycles using a constant-region primer together with the adapter attached to the V primers. Isolated mRNA was amplified with the MessageAmp II aRNA Amplification Kit, using a roughly 17-hour in vitro transcription at 37°C. mRNA for TCR sequencing was isolated with the Dynabeads mRNA DIRECT Purification Kit. Indexed Illumina adapters were added in a second Phusion PCR of 25 cycles, after which AMPure XP beads were used to purify the products. On the study's bioinformatics: Custom Perl scripts pooled TCR sequences encoding the same protein, removed out-of-frame sequences and computed each clonotype's abundance. Any TCR sequence supported by only a single read was excluded from analysis. Repertoire metrics included Shannon entropy, Gini index, clonality, richness, and frequency of TCRs shared between repertoires. TCRdb trimmed public reads at Q25 via fastp, called clones via MiXCR and kept in-frame beta chains. Entries are consolidated by CDR3 protein sequence, retaining the most common genes and DNA. The V and J calls come from TCRdb's annotation, not from the publication. A total of approximately 90,000 distinct CDR3 sequences appear in this sample, 15% to 20% of them only once. 2.5% to 3% of the sample is held by the ten biggest clonotypes.

Read against the paper, the sample's time point label means: before trial treatment. Donors were enrolled in RACIN, a single-arm phase I dose-escalation trial combining nivolumab, ipilimumab, aspirin, low-dose cyclophosphamide and low-dose radiotherapy. Patients with advanced, TIL-negative solid tumors were considered eligible. The origin of this receptor is a male donor with prostate cancer. The V and J segments used are TRBV7-8 and TRBJ1-5; the D gene is unclear. The source was PBMCs, collected before treatment. At the DNA level, the sequence is TGTGCCAGCAGCTTAGTGTGGGGAGCCGGTCAGCCCCAGCATTTT. Protein translation: CASSLVWGAGQPQHF.